This record covers a single T cell receptor (beta chain). The record originates from a study of OX40 agonist ivuxolimab in advanced cancers. At the level of the study: In three patients, partial responses were observed, one with hepatocellular carcinoma and two with cutaneous melanoma.

Germline assignment: CDR1 SGHTA and CDR2 FQGTGA. The V end lost 0 bases, the J end lost 3 bases, and 10 bases lay between the germline ends. This CDR3 has 15 residues. Profiling relied on immunoSEQ multiplex PCR, and the TCRdb table lists in-frame clones only, not all of them. The repertoire holds 15,000 to 20,000 clones, with over 75% as singletons. The chain links TRBV7-3 to TRBJ2-3; D is perhaps TRBD2 (5 bases). The origin of this receptor is an adult with an advanced solid tumor such as melanoma, head and neck, liver or kidney cancer. Specimen: CD4+ or CD8+ T cells sorted from blood, collected in a trial of the OX40 agonist ivuxolimab. The CDR3 nucleotides read TGTGCCAGCAGCTTAACCGTCGGGGTTACAGATACGCAGTATTTT. This sequence encodes CASSLTVGVTDTQYF. Supplemented by reference TRBV7-3 and TRBJ2-3, the full variable domain reads GAGVSQTPSNKVTEKGKYVELRCDPISGHTALYWYRQSLGQGPEFLIYFQGTGAADDSGLPNDRFFAVRPEGSVSTLKIQRTERGDSAVYLCASSLTVGVTDTQYFGPGTRLTVL.